These T cell receptor beta chains were read from a single sample in a study of tumor-infiltrating lymphocytes in primary liver carcinoma. One entry per CDR3 protein results from TCRdb running MiXCR on the multiplex PCR reads. The sample holds under 130,000 distinct CDR3 sequences; 80% to 85% are singletons and the top ten take about 20%. What was sequenced was liver tumor tissue from sampling region 3. These receptors were collected from a man aged 35 to 55 with primary liver carcinoma and hepatitis B virus infection. CDR3s include the opening cysteine and the closing phenylalanine or tryptophan. The order of the fields is V gene, D gene, J gene, clone size, CDR3 protein, CDR3 DNA. A D gene is named only where the DNA matches it firmly. For some rows the clone size is stated as once, few or many, or as a class when expanded; others skip it.

v_gene: TRBV7-9; d_gene: -; j_gene: TRBJ2-1; abundance: -; CDR3aa: CTSSISLPSHEQFF; CDR3nt: TGTACCAGCAGCATATCACTCCCTAGTCATGAGCAGTTCTTC
v_gene: TRBV7-9; d_gene: -; j_gene: TRBJ2-7; abundance: -; CDR3aa: CASSLGSGINGGYEQYF; CDR3nt: TGTGCCAGCAGCTTAGGGTCCGGGATTAACGGAGGCTACGAGCAGTACTTC
v_gene: TRBV29-1; d_gene: -; j_gene: TRBJ2-5; abundance: -; CDR3aa: CSVESTDGRSETQYF; CDR3nt: TGCAGCGTTGAATCCACGGATGGTAGATCGGAGACCCAGTACTTC
v_gene: TRBV5-1; d_gene: -; j_gene: TRBJ2-3; abundance: -; CDR3aa: CASNLWQGESDTQYF; CDR3nt: TGCGCCAGCAACTTGTGGCAGGGTGAGTCAGATACGCAGTATTTT
v_gene: TRBV5-5; d_gene: TRBD1; j_gene: TRBJ2-5; abundance: -; CDR3aa: CVSSRTGQETHYF; CDR3nt: TGTGTCAGCAGCCGGACAGGGCAAGAGACCCACTACTTC
v_gene: TRBV12-3/TRBV12-4; d_gene: TRBD2; j_gene: TRBJ2-5; abundance: -; CDR3aa: CASSPNSGETWYF; CDR3nt: TGTGCCAGCAGTCCGAACAGCGGGGAGACCTGGTACTTC
v_gene: TRBV12-3/TRBV12-4; d_gene: TRBD2; j_gene: TRBJ2-3; abundance: -; CDR3aa: CASSPRMTSGTISDTQYF; CDR3nt: TGTGCCAGCAGTCCAAGAATGACTAGCGGGACTATATCAGATACGCAGTATTTT
v_gene: TRBV28; d_gene: -; j_gene: TRBJ1-3; abundance: many; CDR3aa: CASSSLPGNTIYF; CDR3nt: TGTGCCAGCAGTTCCCTCCCTGGAAACACCATATATTTT
v_gene: TRBV11-1; d_gene: -; j_gene: TRBJ2-1; abundance: -; CDR3aa: CASSFLGPLENEQFF; CDR3nt: TGTGCCAGCAGCTTCCTGGGACCGCTGGAGAATGAGCAATTCTTC
v_gene: TRBV29-1; d_gene: -; j_gene: TRBJ2-3; abundance: -; CDR3aa: CSVEGGAGITDMQNF; CDR3nt: TGCAGCGTTGAGGGTGGGGCCGGCATCACAGATATGCAGAATTTT
v_gene: TRBV6-6; d_gene: TRBD1; j_gene: TRBJ1-6; abundance: -; CDR3aa: CASSLGTGRNSPLPF; CDR3nt: TGTGCCAGCAGTCTGGGGACAGGGAGGAATTCACCCCTCCCCTTT
v_gene: TRBV29-1; d_gene: -; j_gene: TRBJ2-3; abundance: -; CDR3aa: CSVERLEVTDTQYF; CDR3nt: TGCAGTGTTGAGAGGCTGGAGGTTACAGATACGCAGTATTTT
v_gene: TRBV12-3/TRBV12-4; d_gene: -; j_gene: TRBJ1-1; abundance: -; CDR3aa: CTSSQWIGIEAFF; CDR3nt: TGTACCAGCAGTCAATGGATCGGCATTGAAGCTTTCTTT
v_gene: TRBV14; d_gene: TRBD1; j_gene: TRBJ1-4; abundance: -; CDR3aa: CASSRTGLDVKLFF; CDR3nt: TGTGCCAGCAGCCGGACAGGGCTTGATGTAAAACTGTTTTTT
v_gene: TRBV29-1; d_gene: -; j_gene: TRBJ2-5; abundance: many; CDR3aa: CSVGWVGLRETQYF; CDR3nt: TGCAGCGTTGGCTGGGTAGGGCTACGGGAGACCCAGTACTTC
v_gene: TRBV6-1; d_gene: -; j_gene: TRBJ2-3; abundance: -; CDR3aa: CASNDWANTQYF; CDR3nt: TGTGCCAGCAATGATTGGGCAAATACGCAGTATTTT
v_gene: TRBV7-9; d_gene: -; j_gene: TRBJ1-5; abundance: many; CDR3aa: CASSFGGVEQPQHF; CDR3nt: TGTGCCAGCAGCTTCGGGGGAGTTGAACAGCCCCAGCATTTT
v_gene: TRBV4-1; d_gene: -; j_gene: TRBJ1-3; abundance: -; CDR3aa: CASSQESGQRGRSGNTIYF; CDR3nt: TGCGCCAGCAGCCAAGAATCGGGTCAAAGGGGTCGCTCTGGAAACACCATATATTTT
v_gene: TRBV12-5; d_gene: TRBD2; j_gene: TRBJ2-1; abundance: -; CDR3aa: CARGLGLAGTDEQFF; CDR3nt: TGTGCTAGAGGTTTGGGACTAGCGGGAACTGATGAGCAGTTCTTC
v_gene: TRBV5-4; d_gene: -; j_gene: TRBJ2-2; abundance: -; CDR3aa: CTSSLAGGTNTGELFF; CDR3nt: TGTACCAGCAGCTTGGCGGGCGGGACGAACACCGGGGAGTTGTTTTTT
v_gene: TRBV29-1; d_gene: -; j_gene: TRBJ2-6; abundance: few; CDR3aa: CSVTGLGANVLTF; CDR3nt: TGCAGCGTAACAGGGCTTGGGGCCAACGTCTTGACTTTC